The sequence of this T cell receptor (beta chain) was determined in a study of shared clonotypes between healthy human individuals. Terminally differentiated effector memory CD45RA+ cells were excluded by CCR7 positive selection of CD45RO-negative cells. Germline V gives CDR1 SGHNT, CDR2 YENEEA. The CDR3 has 16 amino acids. The germline V and J ends were trimmed by 4 bases and 2 bases, with 12 bases remaining between them. Assay: immunoSEQ multiplex PCR; the TCRdb copy retains only in-frame clones and omits some. Altogether roughly 2.1 million clones are present, 90% to 95% being singletons, with the ten largest covering 1.5% to 2%.

Material: naive CD8+ T cells from PBMCs. The V gene is TRBV11-3, the J gene TRBJ2-6, with D possibly TRBD1 on 5 matching bases. The source is a man aged 18 to 29 in good health. Some clones in this sample may be carry-over from other donors' samples. CDR3 bases: TGTGCCAGCAGCTCGACATCAGGGACTGGGGCCAACGTCCTGACTTTC. Encoded protein: CASSSTSGTGANVLTF.